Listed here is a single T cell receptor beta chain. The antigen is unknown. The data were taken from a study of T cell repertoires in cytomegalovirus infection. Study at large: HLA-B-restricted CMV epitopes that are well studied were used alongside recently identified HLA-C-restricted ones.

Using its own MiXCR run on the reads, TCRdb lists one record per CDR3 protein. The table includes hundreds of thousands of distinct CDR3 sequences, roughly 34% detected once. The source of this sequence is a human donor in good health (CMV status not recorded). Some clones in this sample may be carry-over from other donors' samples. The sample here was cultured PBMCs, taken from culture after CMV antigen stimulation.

CDR3 amino acids: CASSLFHRNTGELFF. The CDR3 DNA reads as TGTGCCAGTAGTCTATTTCACAGGAACACCGGGGAGCTGTTTTTT. The rearrangement uses TRBV19 and TRBJ2-2; D uncertain. The V end was cut by 5 bases, the J end by 1 base, with 11 bases between. The CDR3 has 15 residues. CDR1 and CDR2 (germline): LNHDA, SQIVND (reference sequence).